The clone carrying this TCR beta chain was found many times. Its antigen is still unknown. A sample-barcoded 5' primer and a J-beta primer mix were used in a second PCR of roughly 7 to 11 cycles. A single record per CDR3 protein comes from TCRdb applying MiXCR to the 5' RACE reads. The sample has some 890,000 distinct CDR3 sequences, 25% to 35% seen once. The V gene's germline CDR1 is MDHEN and CDR2 SYDVKM. This CDR3 is built from 14 residues. Trimming pared 2 bases from V and 5 bases from J, leaving 13 bases between. This sample was included in a study of blood T cells in healthy people across ages. Every sample had a minimum of 6.5 million PBMCs isolated. The study's findings and limits: Estimates of diversity drawn from one million T cells were considered underestimates.

The same specimen was also included in a second study, on T cells of mothers and their children.

The rearrangement uses TRBV28 and TRBJ2-7, with D possibly being TRBD1 (6 bases). The source material was blood. The sequence was collected from a woman in her 40s in good health. The CDR3 DNA follows: TGTGCCAGCAGTTTAGCTGGTTCAGGGGACGAGCAGTACTTC. The encoded protein is CASSLAGSGDEQYF.